These T cell receptor beta chains were read from a single sample in a study of cytomegalovirus exposure and HLA in healthy donors. Data came from immunoSEQ multiplex PCR; TCRdb stores just in-frame clones and leaves some out. In the table there are 200,000 or so clones, more than 75% of which are singletons. Source material: PBMCs. These TCRs come from a human donor in good health. CDR3s include the opening cysteine and the closing phenylalanine or tryptophan. The D gene is left open where the match is weak. The size entry is marked missing in some rows and otherwise reads once, few, many or a size class.

D gene	V gene	clone size	J gene	CDR3 protein	CDR3 DNA
NA	TRBV28	NA	TRBJ2-7	CASSYPLRARSSYEQYF	TGTGCCAGCAGTTACCCCCTTCGTGCGCGATCCTCCTACGAGCAGTACTTC
NA	TRBV27	NA	TRBJ2-1	CASTSGSSYNEQFF	TGTGCCAGCACGAGTGGGAGCTCCTACAATGAGCAGTTCTTC
NA	TRBV5-1	NA	TRBJ1-2	CASSLQAGGAYGYTF	TGCGCCAGCAGCTTGCAGGCAGGAGGGGCCTATGGCTACACCTTC
TRBD1	TRBV5-1	NA	TRBJ1-5	CASRDGTGRDQPQHF	TGCGCCAGCAGGGACGGGACAGGGCGGGATCAGCCCCAGCATTTT
TRBD2	TRBV5-1	NA	TRBJ2-7	CASSPRPTGTTDEQYF	TGCGCCAGCAGCCCTCGGCCGACCGGGACTACCGACGAGCAGTACTTC
TRBD2	TRBV19	NA	TRBJ2-5	CASSGGTSGRQETQYF	TGTGCCAGTAGCGGGGGGACTAGCGGGAGGCAAGAGACCCAGTACTTC
NA	TRBV7-9	NA	TRBJ1-2	CASSEGGGYTF	TGTGCCAGCAGTGAGGGTGGCGGCTACACCTTC
TRBD2	TRBV4-3	once	TRBJ2-2	CASSQGLAGYTGELFF	TGCGCCAGCAGCCAAGGACTAGCGGGATACACCGGGGAGCTGTTTTTT
TRBD1	TRBV15	NA	TRBJ1-5	CATSRDSGGEKLSNQPQHF	TGTGCCACCAGCAGAGATTCAGGGGGCGAGAAGCTAAGCAATCAGCCCCAGCATTTT
NA	TRBV5-6	NA	TRBJ2-2	CASSKGNRGGNTGELFF	TGTGCCAGCAGCAAAGGGAACAGGGGGGGGAACACCGGGGAGCTGTTTTTT
TRBD2	TRBV18	NA	TRBJ2-1	CASSPPTSGNLNEQFF	TGTGCCAGCTCACCACCTACTAGCGGAAACCTCAATGAGCAGTTCTTC
NA	TRBV6-4	NA	TRBJ2-6	CASSESVGANVLTF	TGTGCCAGCAGTGAGAGTGTCGGGGCCAACGTCCTGACTTTC
TRBD1	TRBV29-1	once	TRBJ2-7	CSVGRDRGPEQYF	TGCAGCGTTGGTCGGGACAGGGGGCCCGAGCAGTACTTC
NA	TRBV1	few	TRBJ2-3	CTSSRGNSTDTQYF	TGCACCAGCAGCCGCGGGAATAGCACAGATACGCAGTATTTT
TRBD2	TRBV5-8	NA	TRBJ2-5	CASSPLSGRGETQYF	TGTGCCAGCAGCCCGCTCAGCGGGAGAGGGGAGACCCAGTACTTC
TRBD1	TRBV5-1	once	TRBJ1-1	CASSSQTGGANTEAFF	TGCGCCAGCAGCTCGCAGACAGGGGGCGCGAACACTGAAGCTTTCTTT
NA	TRBV7-9	once	TRBJ2-1	CASSPRGGSSYNEQFF	TGTGCCAGCAGCCCAAGAGGGGGTAGCTCCTACAATGAGCAGTTCTTC
NA	TRBV11-2	NA	TRBJ2-7	CASSLDPGTYEQYF	TGTGCCAGCAGCTTAGATCCAGGGACCTACGAGCAGTACTTC
TRBD2	TRBV13	NA	TRBJ2-1	CASSFSLEGGPWKFF	TGTGCCAGCAGCTTCTCTCTAGAGGGAGGGCCGTGGAAGTTCTTC
NA	TRBV28	NA	TRBJ1-4	CASGPWGEEKLFF	TGTGCCAGCGGCCCATGGGGGGAGGAAAAACTGTTTTTT
TRBD1	TRBV2	NA	TRBJ1-5	CASSAQTGDQPQHF	TGTGCCAGCAGTGCCCAGACAGGGGATCAGCCCCAGCATTTT
NA	TRBV2	NA	TRBJ2-6	CATLPGAGANVLTF	TGTGCCACCCTACCTGGAGCTGGGGCCAACGTCCTGACTTTC
TRBD1	TRBV6-1	NA	TRBJ2-1	CASSDRTGLHNEQFF	TGTGCCAGCAGTGACCGGACAGGTCTACACAATGAGCAGTTCTTC
NA	TRBV7-9	NA	TRBJ1-2	CASSLTTVGLYGYTF	TGTGCCAGCAGCTTAACTACTGTGGGTCTCTATGGCTACACCTTC
NA	TRBV2	NA	TRBJ2-7	CASRGVSHEQYF	TGTGCCAGCAGAGGGGTCTCCCACGAGCAGTACTTC
NA	TRBV4-2	few	TRBJ2-2	CASSQVVTGAGTGELFF	TGTGCCAGCAGCCAAGTTGTCACAGGGGCGGGGACCGGGGAGCTGTTTTTT
TRBD1	TRBV4-1	NA	TRBJ2-7	CASRATGQATYEQYF	TGCGCCAGCAGGGCTACGGGACAGGCAACCTACGAGCAGTACTTC
NA	TRBV29-1	NA	TRBJ2-6	CSVEEGGSGANVLTF	TGCAGCGTTGAAGAAGGGGGCTCTGGGGCCAACGTCCTGACTTTC